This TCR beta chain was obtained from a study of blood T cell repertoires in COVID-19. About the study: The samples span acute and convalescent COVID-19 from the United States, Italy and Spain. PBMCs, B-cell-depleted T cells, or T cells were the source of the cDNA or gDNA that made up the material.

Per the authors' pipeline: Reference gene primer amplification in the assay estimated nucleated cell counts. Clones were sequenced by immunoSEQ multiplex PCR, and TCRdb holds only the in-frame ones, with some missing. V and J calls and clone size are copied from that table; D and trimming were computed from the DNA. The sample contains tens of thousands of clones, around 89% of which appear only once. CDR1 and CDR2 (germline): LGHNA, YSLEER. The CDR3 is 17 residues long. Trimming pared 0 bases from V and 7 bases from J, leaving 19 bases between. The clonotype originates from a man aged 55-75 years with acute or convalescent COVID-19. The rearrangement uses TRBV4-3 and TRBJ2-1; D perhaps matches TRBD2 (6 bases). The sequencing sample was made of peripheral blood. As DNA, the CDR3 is TGCGCCAGCAGCCAAGATAGAGTGGGAGGCGGGGCGAATGAGCAGTTCTTC. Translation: CASSQDRVGGGANEQFF.